Listed here are 21 T cell receptor beta chains from one sample, sequenced in a study of blood T cell repertoires in COVID-19. Only in-frame clones appear in the TCRdb table, and some are missing; sequencing was by immunoSEQ multiplex PCR. The sample carries some 200,000 clones, 70% to 90% recorded once. Sequencing used PBMCs or T cells enriched from blood (not recorded which). Receptors were obtained from a man between 40 and 49 years old who had recovered from COVID-19.

The V call is TRBV5-8, the J call TRBJ2-1; 11 nucleotides match TRBD2. CDR1 SGHTS and CDR2 YDEGEE come from the germline V gene. The CDR3 is made up of 15 amino acids. The junction had 3 bases not matched to a gene; V was cut back by 0 bases and J by 7 bases. The DNA for the CDR3 is TGTGCCAGCAGCTTGGAACTAGCGGGAGTAAATGAGCAGTTCTTC. Its translation: CASSLELAGVNEQFF.

V gene TRBV6-5 combines with J gene TRBJ2-7; 8 nucleotides agree with TRBD2. Germline CDR1 and CDR2: MNHEY and SVGAGI. The junction had 9 bases not matched to a gene; V was cut back by 4 bases and J by 4 bases. This CDR3 is built from 15 residues. The CDR3 sequence: CASSSPSGGEYEQYF. CDR3 DNA sequence: TGTGCCAGCAGTTCCCCTTCGGGGGGGGAGTACGAGCAGTACTTC.

The V and J genes are TRBV29-1 and TRBJ1-2; 7 bases fit TRBD1. The V gene end was trimmed by 6 bases and the J gene end by 5 bases; junction bases not matched to a gene: 9. The germline V gene has CDR1 SQVTM and CDR2 ANQGSEA. The CDR3 consists of 13 residues. The CDR3 DNA follows: TGCAGCGTCGAGAGGGACAGATTATATGGCTACACCTTC. Residues: CSVERDRLYGYTF.

The count of this clone is one. The rearrangement joins TRBV19 to TRBJ1-2, with TRBD1 matching 10 bases. CDR3 length: 16 amino acids. V shed 4 bases, J shed 5 bases, and the junction held 10 bases outside the gene matches. In germline, CDR1 is LNHDA, CDR2 SQIVND (reference sequence). The CDR3 loop reads CASSTRYGTGVYGYTF. The CDR3 nucleotides read TGTGCCAGTAGTACTCGATACGGGACAGGGGTTTATGGCTACACCTTC.

The V and J genes are TRBV3-1 (or the pseudogene TRBV3-2) and TRBJ1-4; the match to TRBD1 covers 8 bases. Germline CDR1 LGHDT, CDR2 YNNKEL (reference sequence). This CDR3 contains 15 residues. After removal of 4 bases from V and 6 bases from J, the junction contained 7 bases not matched to a gene. The CDR3 region is CASSPRDRGYEKLFF. Written as DNA, the CDR3 is TGTGCCAGCAGCCCCCGTGACAGGGGATATGAAAAACTGTTTTTT.

The rearrangement links TRBV6-2 or TRBV6-3 to TRBJ1-4; 9 bases align to TRBD1. Germline-derived CDR1 and CDR2 are MNHEY and SVGEGT. V was clipped by 6 bases and J by 9 bases; unmatched bases: 11. CDR3 size: 15 residues. As DNA, the CDR3 is TGTGCCAGCAGCCCCACGGGACAGGGTCCGAAAAAACTGTTTTTT. It specifies CASSPTGQGPKKLFF.

V gene TRBV6-5 combines with J gene TRBJ1-2; possible D gene TRBD1, 6 bases. The CDR3 length is 13 residues. Looked up from germline, CDR1 is MNHEY and CDR2 is SVGAGI. Trimming stripped 6 bases from V and 4 bases from J, with 12 bases between. The CDR3 spells CASRADSGYGYTF. CDR3 DNA: TGTGCCAGCAGGGCGGACAGTGGCTATGGCTACACCTTC.

This clone showed up just once. The chain is built from TRBV6-1 and TRBJ2-1, with 8 bases lining up with TRBD2. CDR3 size: 16 residues. V was pared by 2 bases and J by 0 bases, with 3 bases of the junction left unmatched. The germline V gene encodes CDR1 MNHNS and CDR2 SASEGT. The CDR3 sequence is CASSEFSGGSYNEQFF. The CDR3 region has the DNA TGTGCCAGCAGTGAATTCAGCGGGGGCTCCTACAATGAGCAGTTCTTC.

V and J are TRBV28 and TRBJ1-5; D is perhaps TRBD1 (5 bases). The V gene's germline CDR1 is MDHEN and CDR2 SYDVKM. Trimming took off 3 bases at V and 3 bases at J, with 18 bases between the two ends. This CDR3 is 17 amino acids long. The CDR3 region is CASSLGGTAGLNQPQHF. CDR3 nucleotide sequence: TGTGCCAGCAGTTTGGGAGGGACCGCCGGTCTCAATCAGCCCCAGCATTTT.

CDR3 sequence (DNA): TGTGCCAGCAGCTTGGCCGGGAGTCTAGCGGTAGAGACCCAGTACTTC. Translating it yields CASSLAGSLAVETQYF. This chain joins TRBV5-4 and TRBJ2-5, with TRBD2 matching over 7 bases. CDR3 length equals 16 residues. CDR1 and CDR2 (germline): SGHNT, YYREEE (reference sequence). The V gene end was trimmed by 0 bases and the J gene end by 4 bases; junction bases not matched to a gene: 9.

This chain joins TRBV19 and TRBJ2-7, with no clear D. Germline V CDR1 and CDR2: LNHDA, SQIVND (reference sequence). The V end was cut by 4 bases, the J end by 7 bases, with 8 bases between. This CDR3 spans 11 amino acids. Here the CDR3 reads CASSTAGEQYF. In DNA form, the CDR3 reads TGTGCCAGTAGTACAGCCGGGGAGCAGTACTTC.

The genes are TRBV19 and TRBJ1-2; no definite D call. The CDR3 runs to 15 residues. With 1 base removed from V and 4 bases from J, the gap between germline ends came to 13 bases. The germline CDR1 and CDR2 sequences are LNHDA and SQIVND (reference sequence). As DNA, the CDR3 is TGTGCCAGTAGTATAGGACGCGAGGTGATCTATGGCTACACCTTC. Translated, it gives CASSIGREVIYGYTF.

The V call is TRBV19, the J call TRBJ1-5; D might be TRBD1 (6 bases). Germline V gene sequence: CDR1 LNHDA, CDR2 SQIVND (reference sequence). Trimming cost V 2 bases and J 0 bases, with 11 bases left between them. This CDR3 is 16 amino acids long. The CDR3 DNA reads TGTGCCAGTAGTATAAAAGGGGGTTATAGCAATCAGCCCCAGCATTTT. This translates into CASSIKGGYSNQPQHF.

This chain connects TRBV3-1 (or the pseudogene TRBV3-2) to TRBJ2-5, with TRBD2 matching 13 bases. Unmatched junction bases numbered 6, after V lost 4 bases and J lost 4 bases. This CDR3 is built from 16 residues. The germline V gene encodes CDR1 LGHDT and CDR2 YNNKEL (reference sequence). The CDR3 bases are TGTGCCAGCAGCCCCCGACTAGCGGGGGGACGAGAGACCCAGTACTTC. It specifies CASSPRLAGGRETQYF.

This clone was seen once. One end of the junction fails to match germline, which may point to a read error. The chain recombines TRBV7-9 with TRBJ1-1, with 7 bases aligning to TRBD1. Germline V gene data show CDR1 as SEHNR and CDR2 as FQNEAQ (reference sequence). There are 12 residues in the CDR3. The CDR3 nucleotides read TGTGCCAGCTGCTTCCGGGACAGTGAAGCTTTCTTT. It yields the protein CASCFRDSEAFF.

The chain recombines TRBV29-1 with TRBJ1-2, with a weak D call TRBD1 (5 bases). The germline V gene has CDR1 SQVTM and CDR2 ANQGSEA. This CDR3 has 13 amino acids. The V and J ends lost 7 bases and 4 bases respectively, with 16 bases between them. CDR3 sequence (DNA): TGCAGCGCCGATAGGGGATTGGTCTATGGCTACACCTTC. It encodes CSADRGLVYGYTF.

The rearrangement joins TRBV30 to TRBJ1-6; perhaps TRBD1 as D (6 bases). Germline lookup yields CDR1 GTSNPN and CDR2 SVGIG (reference sequence). The CDR3 covers 15 residues. Trimming left V 7 bases short and J 8 bases short, with 21 bases between. The CDR3 reads CASYKGDTGYSPLHF. CDR3 nucleotides: TGTGCCTCTTATAAGGGGGACACGGGATATTCACCCCTCCACTTT.

The chain combines TRBV19 with TRBJ2-7; D might be TRBD1 (6 bases). The V gene's germline CDR1 is LNHDA and CDR2 SQIVND (reference sequence). Between the trimmed V and J ends, which lost 3 bases and 5 bases, there was a span of 11 bases. This CDR3 is built from 13 residues. CDR3 bases: TGTGCCAGTAGTATTGGGACATTACACGAGCAGTACTTC. Residues: CASSIGTLHEQYF.

This clone has a handful of counts. The chain joins TRBV30 to TRBJ1-4; TRBD1 matches at 7 bases. Germline trimming cut 5 bases from V and 1 base from J; bases unmatched to any gene: 7. The CDR3 is made up of 15 amino acids. Germline lookup yields CDR1 GTSNPN and CDR2 SVGIG (reference sequence). The CDR3 sequence is CAWPRRQGTNEKLFF. CDR3 nucleotides: TGTGCCTGGCCTCGCAGACAGGGAACTAATGAAAAACTGTTTTTT.

The CDR3 DNA reads as TGTGCCATTGACAGGGAAGGCTCCTACGAGCAGTACTTC. Translated: CAIDREGSYEQYF. The chain carries TRBV7-6 and TRBJ2-7; 7 nucleotides agree with TRBD1. The CDR3 consists of 13 residues. Germline V gene data show CDR1 as SGHVS and CDR2 as FNYEAQ. V dropped 10 bases and J dropped 0; count of bases not matched to a gene: 6.

About this clone: Other DNA sequences within the sample encode an identical CDR3. The chain has TRBV6-4 and TRBJ1-1, with D hard to call. Trimming pared 0 bases from V and 5 bases from J, leaving 10 bases between. Germline CDR1 and CDR2: MRHNA and SNTAGT. The CDR3 loop spans 14 amino acids. CDR3 amino acids: CASSDSSRGTEAFF. CDR3 in DNA: TGTGCCAGCAGTGACTCGAGTCGAGGGACTGAAGCTTTCTTT.